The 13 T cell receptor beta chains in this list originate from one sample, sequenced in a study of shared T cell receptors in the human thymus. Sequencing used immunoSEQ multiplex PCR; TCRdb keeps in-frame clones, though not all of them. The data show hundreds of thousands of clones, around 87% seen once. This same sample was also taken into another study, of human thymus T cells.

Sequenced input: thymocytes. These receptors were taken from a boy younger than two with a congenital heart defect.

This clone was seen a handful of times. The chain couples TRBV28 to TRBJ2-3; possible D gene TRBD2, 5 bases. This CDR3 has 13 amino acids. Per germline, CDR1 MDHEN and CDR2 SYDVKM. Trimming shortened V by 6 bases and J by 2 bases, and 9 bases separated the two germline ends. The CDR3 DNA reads TGTGCCAGCAGGAGGGCTCTCACAGATACGCAGTATTTT. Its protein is CASRRALTDTQYF.

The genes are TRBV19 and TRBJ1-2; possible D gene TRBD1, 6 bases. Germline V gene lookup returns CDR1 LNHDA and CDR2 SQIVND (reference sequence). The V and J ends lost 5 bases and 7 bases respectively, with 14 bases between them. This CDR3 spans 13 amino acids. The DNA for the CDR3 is TGTGCCAGTAGTTCAACAGGGTGGAGTGGCTACACCTTC. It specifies CASSSTGWSGYTF.

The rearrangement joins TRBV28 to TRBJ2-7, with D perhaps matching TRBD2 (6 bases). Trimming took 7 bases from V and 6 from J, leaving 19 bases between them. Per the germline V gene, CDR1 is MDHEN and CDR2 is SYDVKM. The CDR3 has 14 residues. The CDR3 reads CASNRGRRDSEQYF. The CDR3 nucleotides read TGTGCCAGCAACCGAGGTCGTCGGGACTCCGAGCAGTACTTC.

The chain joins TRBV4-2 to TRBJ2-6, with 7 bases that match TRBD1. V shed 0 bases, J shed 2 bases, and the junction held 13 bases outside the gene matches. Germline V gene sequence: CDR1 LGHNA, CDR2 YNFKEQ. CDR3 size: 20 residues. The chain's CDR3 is CASSQDHEGGDLPGANVLTF. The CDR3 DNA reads TGTGCCAGCAGCCAAGATCATGAAGGGGGCGATCTTCCTGGGGCCAACGTCCTGACTTTC.

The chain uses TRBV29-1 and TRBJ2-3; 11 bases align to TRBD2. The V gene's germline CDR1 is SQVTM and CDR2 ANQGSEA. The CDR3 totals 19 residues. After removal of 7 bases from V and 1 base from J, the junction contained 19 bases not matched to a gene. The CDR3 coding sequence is TGCAGCGCTATGACTAGCGGGACCCTTCGGGGGGCCTGCACAGATACGCAGTATTTT. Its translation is CSAMTSGTLRGACTDTQYF.

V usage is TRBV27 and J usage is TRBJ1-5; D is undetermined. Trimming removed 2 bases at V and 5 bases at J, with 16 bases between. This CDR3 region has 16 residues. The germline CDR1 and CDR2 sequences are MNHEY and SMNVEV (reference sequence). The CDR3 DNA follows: TGTGCCAGCAGTTTAGTGGGAGCGGGTCCCCATCAGCCCCAGCATTTT. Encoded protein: CASSLVGAGPHQPQHF.

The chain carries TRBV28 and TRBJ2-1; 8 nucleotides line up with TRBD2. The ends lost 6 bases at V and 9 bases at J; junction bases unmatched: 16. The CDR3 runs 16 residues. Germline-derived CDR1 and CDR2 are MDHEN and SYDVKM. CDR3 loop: CASRLLLNAGGGEQFF. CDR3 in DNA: TGTGCCAGCAGACTCCTACTCAACGCGGGGGGCGGTGAGCAGTTCTTC.

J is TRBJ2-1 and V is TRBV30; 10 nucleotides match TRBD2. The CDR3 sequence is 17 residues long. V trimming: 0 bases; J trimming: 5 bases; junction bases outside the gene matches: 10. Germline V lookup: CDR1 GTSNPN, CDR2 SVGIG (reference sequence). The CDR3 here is CAWSVLLGTSVDNEQFF. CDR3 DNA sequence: TGTGCCTGGAGTGTACTCCTTGGGACTAGCGTGGACAATGAGCAGTTCTTC.

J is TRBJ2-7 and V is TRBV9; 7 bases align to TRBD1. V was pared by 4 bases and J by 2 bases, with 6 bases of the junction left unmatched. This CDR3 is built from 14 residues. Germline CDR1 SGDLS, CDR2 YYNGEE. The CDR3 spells CASSRQGFPYEQYF. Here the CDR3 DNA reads TGTGCCAGCAGCAGACAGGGTTTCCCCTACGAGCAGTACTTC. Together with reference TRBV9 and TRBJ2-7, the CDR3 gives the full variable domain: DSGVTQTPKHLITATGQRVTLRCSPRSGDLSVYWYQQSLDQGLQFLIQYYNGEERAKGNILERFSAQQFPDLHSELNLSSLELGDSALYFCASSRQGFPYEQYFGPGTRLTVT.

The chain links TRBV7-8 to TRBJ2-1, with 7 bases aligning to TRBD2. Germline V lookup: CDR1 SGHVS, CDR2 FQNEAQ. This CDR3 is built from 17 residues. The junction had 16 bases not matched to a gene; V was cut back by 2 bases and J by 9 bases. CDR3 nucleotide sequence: TGTGCCAGCAGCTTAAGGCGGGAGTTGCCCCGGGATAGTGAGCAGTTCTTC. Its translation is CASSLRRELPRDSEQFF.

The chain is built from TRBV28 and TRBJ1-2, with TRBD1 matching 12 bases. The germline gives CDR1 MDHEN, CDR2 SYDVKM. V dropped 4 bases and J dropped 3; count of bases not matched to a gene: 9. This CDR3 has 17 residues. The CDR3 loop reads CASSSGTGGLNYYGYTF. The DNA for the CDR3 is TGTGCCAGCAGTTCCGGGACAGGGGGCCTGAATTACTATGGCTACACCTTC.

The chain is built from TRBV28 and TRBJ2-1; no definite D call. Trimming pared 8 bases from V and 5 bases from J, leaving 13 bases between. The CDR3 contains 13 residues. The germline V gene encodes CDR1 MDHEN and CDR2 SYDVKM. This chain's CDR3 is CASERVVDNEQFF. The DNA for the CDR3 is TGTGCCAGCGAACGGGTGGTTGACAATGAGCAGTTCTTC.

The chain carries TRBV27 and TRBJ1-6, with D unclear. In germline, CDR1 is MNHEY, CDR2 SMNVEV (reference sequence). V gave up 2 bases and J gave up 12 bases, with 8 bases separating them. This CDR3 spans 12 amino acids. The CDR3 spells CASSLLGRPLHF. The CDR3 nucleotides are TGTGCCAGCAGTTTACTTGGTAGACCCCTCCACTTT.